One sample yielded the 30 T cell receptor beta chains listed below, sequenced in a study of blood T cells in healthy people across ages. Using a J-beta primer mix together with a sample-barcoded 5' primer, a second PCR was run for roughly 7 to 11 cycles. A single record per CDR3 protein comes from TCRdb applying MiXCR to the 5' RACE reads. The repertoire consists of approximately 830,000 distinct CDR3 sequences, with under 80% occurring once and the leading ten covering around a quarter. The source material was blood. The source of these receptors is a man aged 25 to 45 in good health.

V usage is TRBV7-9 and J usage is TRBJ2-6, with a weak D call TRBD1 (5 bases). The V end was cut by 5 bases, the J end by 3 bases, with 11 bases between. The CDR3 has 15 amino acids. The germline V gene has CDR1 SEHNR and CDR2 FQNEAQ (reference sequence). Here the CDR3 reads CASSQGEGGANVLTF. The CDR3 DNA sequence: TGTGCCAGCAGCCAAGGGGAAGGTGGGGCCAACGTCCTGACTTTC.

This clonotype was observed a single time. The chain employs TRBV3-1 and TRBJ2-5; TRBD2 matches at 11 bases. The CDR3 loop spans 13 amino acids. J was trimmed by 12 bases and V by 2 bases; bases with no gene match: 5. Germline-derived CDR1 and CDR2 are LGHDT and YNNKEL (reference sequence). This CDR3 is CASSQPPGLAEYF. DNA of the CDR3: TGTGCCAGCAGCCAACCGCCGGGACTAGCGGAGTACTTC.

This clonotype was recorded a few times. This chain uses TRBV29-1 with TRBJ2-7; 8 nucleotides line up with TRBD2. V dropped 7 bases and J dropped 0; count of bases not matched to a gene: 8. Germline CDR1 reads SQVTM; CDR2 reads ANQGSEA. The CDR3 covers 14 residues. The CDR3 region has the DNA TGCAGCGCCATGACTAGCGCGAGCTCCTACGAGCAGTACTTC. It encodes CSAMTSASSYEQYF.

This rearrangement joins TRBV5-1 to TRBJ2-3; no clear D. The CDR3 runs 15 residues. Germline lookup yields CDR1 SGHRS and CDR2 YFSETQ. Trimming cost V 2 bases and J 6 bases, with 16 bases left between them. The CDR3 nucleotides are TGCGCCAGCAGCTTTTTTCCGGGTCTGACGGATACGCAGTATTTT. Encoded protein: CASSFFPGLTDTQYF.

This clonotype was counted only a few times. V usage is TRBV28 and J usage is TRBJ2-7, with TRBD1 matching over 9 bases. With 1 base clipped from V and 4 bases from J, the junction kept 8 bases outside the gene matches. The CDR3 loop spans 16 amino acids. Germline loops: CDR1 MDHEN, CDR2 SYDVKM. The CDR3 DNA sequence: TGTGCCAGCAGTTTATCCCCGACAGGGGGGGAGTACGAGCAGTACTTC. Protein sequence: CASSLSPTGGEYEQYF.

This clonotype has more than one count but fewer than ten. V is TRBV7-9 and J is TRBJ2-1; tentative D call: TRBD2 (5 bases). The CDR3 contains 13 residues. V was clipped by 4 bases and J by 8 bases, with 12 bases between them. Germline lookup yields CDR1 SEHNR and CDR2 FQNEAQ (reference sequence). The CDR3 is CASSSPRVDEQFF. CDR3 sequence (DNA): TGTGCCAGCAGCTCCCCGCGGGTGGATGAGCAGTTCTTC.

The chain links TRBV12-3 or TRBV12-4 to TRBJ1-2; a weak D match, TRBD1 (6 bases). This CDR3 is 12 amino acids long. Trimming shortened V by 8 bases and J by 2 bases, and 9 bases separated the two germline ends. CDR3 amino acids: CASATGNYGYTF. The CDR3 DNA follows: TGTGCCAGCGCCACAGGGAACTATGGCTACACCTTC.

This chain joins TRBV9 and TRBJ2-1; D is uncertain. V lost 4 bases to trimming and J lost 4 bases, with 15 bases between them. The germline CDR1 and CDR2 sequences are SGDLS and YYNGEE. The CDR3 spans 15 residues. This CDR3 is CASSPTSAYYNEQFF. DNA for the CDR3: TGTGCCAGCAGCCCGACCAGCGCCTATTACAATGAGCAGTTCTTC.

As DNA, the CDR3 is TGTGCCAGCAGTTACGGTACTTCCCACAATGAGCAGTTCTTC. The encoded protein is CASSYGTSHNEQFF. The chain combines TRBV6-5 with TRBJ2-1; D uncertain. Trimming took off 2 bases at V and 5 bases at J, with 10 bases between the two ends. The CDR3 is 14 amino acids. Germline values: CDR1 MNHEY, CDR2 SVGAGI.

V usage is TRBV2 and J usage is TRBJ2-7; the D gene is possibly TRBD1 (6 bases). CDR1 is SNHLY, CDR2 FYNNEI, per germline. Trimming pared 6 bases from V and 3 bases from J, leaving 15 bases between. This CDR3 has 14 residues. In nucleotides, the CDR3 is TGTGCCAGCAGGATCAGGGGCGGAAACTACGAGCAGTACTTC. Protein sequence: CASRIRGGNYEQYF.

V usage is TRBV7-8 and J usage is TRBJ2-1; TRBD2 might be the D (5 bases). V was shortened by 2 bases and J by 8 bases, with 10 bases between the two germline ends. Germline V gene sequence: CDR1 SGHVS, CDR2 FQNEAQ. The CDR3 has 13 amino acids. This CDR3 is CASSLRLRDEQFF. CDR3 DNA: TGTGCCAGCAGCTTAAGGCTGCGGGATGAGCAGTTCTTC.

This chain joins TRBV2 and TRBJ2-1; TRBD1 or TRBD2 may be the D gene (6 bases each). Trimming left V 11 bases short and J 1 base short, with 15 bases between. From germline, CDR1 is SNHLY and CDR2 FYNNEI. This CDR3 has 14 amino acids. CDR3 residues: CACGGGLSYNEQFF. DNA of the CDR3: TGTGCCTGCGGAGGGGGGCTATCCTACAATGAGCAGTTCTTC.

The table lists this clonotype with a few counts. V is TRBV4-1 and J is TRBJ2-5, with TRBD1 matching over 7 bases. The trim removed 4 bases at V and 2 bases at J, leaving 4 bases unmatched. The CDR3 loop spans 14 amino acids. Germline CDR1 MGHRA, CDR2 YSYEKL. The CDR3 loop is CASSRPGQQETQYF. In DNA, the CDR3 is TGCGCCAGCAGCCGGCCGGGACAGCAAGAGACCCAGTACTTC.

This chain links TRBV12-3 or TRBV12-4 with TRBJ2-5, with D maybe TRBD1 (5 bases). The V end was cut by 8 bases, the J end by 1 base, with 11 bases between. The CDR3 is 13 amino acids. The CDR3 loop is CASLDNTQETQYF. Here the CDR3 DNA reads TGTGCCAGCTTGGACAACACCCAAGAGACCCAGTACTTC.

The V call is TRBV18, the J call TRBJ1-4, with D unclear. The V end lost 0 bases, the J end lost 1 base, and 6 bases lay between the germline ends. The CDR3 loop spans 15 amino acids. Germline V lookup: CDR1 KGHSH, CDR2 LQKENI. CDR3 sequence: CASSPPGRTNEKLFF. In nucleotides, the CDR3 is TGTGCCAGCTCACCACCGGGGAGAACTAATGAAAAACTGTTTTTT.

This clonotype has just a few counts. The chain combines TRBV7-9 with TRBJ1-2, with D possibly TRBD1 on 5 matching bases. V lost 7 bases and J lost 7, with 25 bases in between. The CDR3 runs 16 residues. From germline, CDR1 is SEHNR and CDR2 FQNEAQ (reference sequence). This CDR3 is CASIQDKAGKNSGYTF. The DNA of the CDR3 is TGTGCCAGCATCCAGGACAAGGCGGGGAAAAATTCTGGCTACACCTTC.

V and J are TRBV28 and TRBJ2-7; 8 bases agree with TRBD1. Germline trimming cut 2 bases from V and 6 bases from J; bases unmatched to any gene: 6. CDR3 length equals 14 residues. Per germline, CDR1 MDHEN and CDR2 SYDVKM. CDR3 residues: CASSLGAGGLEQYF. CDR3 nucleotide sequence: TGTGCCAGCAGTTTAGGAGCAGGGGGCCTCGAGCAGTACTTC.

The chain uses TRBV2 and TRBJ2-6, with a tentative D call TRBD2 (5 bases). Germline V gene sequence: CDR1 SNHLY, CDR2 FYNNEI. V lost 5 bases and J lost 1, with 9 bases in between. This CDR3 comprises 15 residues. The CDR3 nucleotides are TGTGCCAGCAGTCGGGATGAGTCTGGGGCCAACGTCCTGACTTTC. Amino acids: CASSRDESGANVLTF.

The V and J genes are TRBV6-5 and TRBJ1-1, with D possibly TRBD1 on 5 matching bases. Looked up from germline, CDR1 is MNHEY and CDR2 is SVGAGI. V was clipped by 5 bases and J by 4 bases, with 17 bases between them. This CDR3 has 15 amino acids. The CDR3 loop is CASSTTGGLGTEAFF. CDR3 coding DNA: TGTGCCAGCAGTACAACGGGGGGTCTGGGCACTGAAGCTTTCTTT.

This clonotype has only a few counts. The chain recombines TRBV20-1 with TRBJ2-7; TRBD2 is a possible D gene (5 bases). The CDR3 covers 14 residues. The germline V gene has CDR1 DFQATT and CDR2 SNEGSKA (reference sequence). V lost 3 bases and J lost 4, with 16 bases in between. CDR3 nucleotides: TGCAGTGCTAGTGCTAGCTTTCCGTCGTACGAGCAGTACTTC. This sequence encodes CSASASFPSYEQYF.

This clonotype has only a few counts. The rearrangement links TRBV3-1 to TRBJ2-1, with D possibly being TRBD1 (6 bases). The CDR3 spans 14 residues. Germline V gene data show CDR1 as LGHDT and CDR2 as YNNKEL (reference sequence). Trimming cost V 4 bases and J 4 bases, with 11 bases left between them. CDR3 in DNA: TGTGCCAGCAGCCCCACAGGGATTTACAATGAGCAGTTCTTC. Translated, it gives CASSPTGIYNEQFF.

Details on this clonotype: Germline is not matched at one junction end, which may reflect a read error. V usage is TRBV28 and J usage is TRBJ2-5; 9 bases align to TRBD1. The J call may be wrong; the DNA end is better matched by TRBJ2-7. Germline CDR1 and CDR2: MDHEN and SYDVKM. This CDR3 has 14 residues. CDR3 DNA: TGTACCAGCAGCCGCCGGGACAGGGTGTCCGAGCAGTACTTC. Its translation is CTSSRRDRVSEQYF.

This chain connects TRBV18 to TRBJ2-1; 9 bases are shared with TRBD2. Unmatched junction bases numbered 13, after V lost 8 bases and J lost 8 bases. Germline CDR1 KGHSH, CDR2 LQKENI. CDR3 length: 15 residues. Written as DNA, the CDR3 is TGTGCCAGCCAACCGCGGGGGGGCCGTTTGGATGAGCAGTTCTTC. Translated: CASQPRGGRLDEQFF.

The CDR3 DNA reads as TGTGCCAGCAGCGCCCTGGGGAGGAGCACAGATACGCAGTATTTT. This sequence encodes CASSALGRSTDTQYF. The J gene is TRBJ2-3, the V gene TRBV7-3, with D possibly TRBD2 on 6 matching bases. V was trimmed by 5 bases and J by 0 bases, leaving 12 bases between them. The CDR3 length is 15 residues. Germline V lookup: CDR1 SGHTA, CDR2 FQGTGA.

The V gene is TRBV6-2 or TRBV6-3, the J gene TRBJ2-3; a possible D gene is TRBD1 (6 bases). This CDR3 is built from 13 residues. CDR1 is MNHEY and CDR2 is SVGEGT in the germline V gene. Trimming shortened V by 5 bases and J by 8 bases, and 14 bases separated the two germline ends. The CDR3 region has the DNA TGTGCCAGCAGTAAACCGGGACAAGGTACGCAGTATTTT. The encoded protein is CASSKPGQGTQYF.

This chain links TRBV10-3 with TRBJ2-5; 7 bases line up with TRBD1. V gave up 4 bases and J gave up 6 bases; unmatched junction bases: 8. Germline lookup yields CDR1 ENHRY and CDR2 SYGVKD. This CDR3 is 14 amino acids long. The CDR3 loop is CAISGRPGGKTQYF. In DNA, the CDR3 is TGTGCCATCAGTGGGCGGCCAGGGGGAAAGACCCAGTACTTC.

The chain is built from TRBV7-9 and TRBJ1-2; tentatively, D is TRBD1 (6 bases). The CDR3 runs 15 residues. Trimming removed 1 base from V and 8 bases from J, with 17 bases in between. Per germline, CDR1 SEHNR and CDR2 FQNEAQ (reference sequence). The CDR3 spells CASSLGPGDAGGYTF. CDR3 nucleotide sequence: TGTGCCAGCAGCTTAGGCCCAGGGGACGCGGGGGGCTACACCTTC.

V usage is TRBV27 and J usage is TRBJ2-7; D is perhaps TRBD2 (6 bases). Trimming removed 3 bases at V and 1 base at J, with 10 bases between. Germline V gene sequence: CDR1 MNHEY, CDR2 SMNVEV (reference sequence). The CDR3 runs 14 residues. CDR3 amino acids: CASSFGLLSYEQYF. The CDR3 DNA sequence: TGTGCCAGCAGTTTTGGACTACTTTCCTACGAGCAGTACTTC.

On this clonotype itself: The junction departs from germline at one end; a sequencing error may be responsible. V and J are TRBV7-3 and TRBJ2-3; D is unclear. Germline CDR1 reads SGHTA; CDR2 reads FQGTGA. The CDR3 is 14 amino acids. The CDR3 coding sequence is TGTGCCAGCAGCCCCACCCGGAGCAGAGATACGCAGTATTTT. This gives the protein CASSPTRSRDTQYF.

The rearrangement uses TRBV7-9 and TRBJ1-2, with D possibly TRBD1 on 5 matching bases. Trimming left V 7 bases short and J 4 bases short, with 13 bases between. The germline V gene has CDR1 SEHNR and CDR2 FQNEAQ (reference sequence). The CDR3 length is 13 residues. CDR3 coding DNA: TGTGCCAGCACCCCGGACACCTTCTATGGCTACACCTTC. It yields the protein CASTPDTFYGYTF.